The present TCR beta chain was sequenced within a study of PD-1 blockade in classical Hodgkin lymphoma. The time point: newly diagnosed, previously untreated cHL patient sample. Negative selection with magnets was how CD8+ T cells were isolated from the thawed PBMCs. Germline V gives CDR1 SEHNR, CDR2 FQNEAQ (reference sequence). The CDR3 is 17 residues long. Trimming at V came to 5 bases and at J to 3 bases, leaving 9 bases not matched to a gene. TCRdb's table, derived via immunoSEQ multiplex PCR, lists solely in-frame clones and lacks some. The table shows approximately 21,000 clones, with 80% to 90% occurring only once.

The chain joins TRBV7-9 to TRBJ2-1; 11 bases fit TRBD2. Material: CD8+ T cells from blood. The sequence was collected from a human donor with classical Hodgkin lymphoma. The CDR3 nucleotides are TGTGCCAGCAGCGCGTCCCCGGGACTAGCGGTCTACAATGAGCAGTTCTTC. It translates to CASSASPGLAVYNEQFF.